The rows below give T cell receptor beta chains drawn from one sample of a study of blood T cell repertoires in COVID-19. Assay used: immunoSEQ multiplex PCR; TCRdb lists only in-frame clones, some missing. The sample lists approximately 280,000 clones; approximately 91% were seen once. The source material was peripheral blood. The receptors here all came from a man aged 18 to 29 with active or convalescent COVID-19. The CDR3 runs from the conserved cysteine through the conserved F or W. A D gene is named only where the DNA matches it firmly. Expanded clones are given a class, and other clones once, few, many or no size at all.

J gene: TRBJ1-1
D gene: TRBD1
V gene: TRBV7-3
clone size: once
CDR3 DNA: TGTGCCAGCAGCCAATACAGGGGCACTGAAGCTTTCTTT
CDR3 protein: CASSQYRGTEAFF

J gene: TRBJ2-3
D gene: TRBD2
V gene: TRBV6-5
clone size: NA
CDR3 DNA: TGTGCCAGCAGACGAGGACTAGCAGGCACAGATACGCAGTATTTT
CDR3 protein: CASRRGLAGTDTQYF

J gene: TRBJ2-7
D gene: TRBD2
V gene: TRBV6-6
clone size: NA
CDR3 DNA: TGTGCCAGCAGTTATTCTAGCGGGGGGCGCTCCTACGAGCAGTACTTC
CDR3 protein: CASSYSSGGRSYEQYF

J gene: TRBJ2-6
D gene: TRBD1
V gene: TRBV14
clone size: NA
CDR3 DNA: TGTGCCAGCGGACAGGGGGTCCGCTCTGGGGCCAACGTCCTGACTTTC
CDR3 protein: CASGQGVRSGANVLTF

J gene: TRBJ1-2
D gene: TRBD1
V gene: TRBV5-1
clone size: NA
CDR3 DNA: TGCGCCAGCAGCTTGGTGGCAGGGGGCTCGAGTGATGGCTACACCTTC
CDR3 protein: CASSLVAGGSSDGYTF

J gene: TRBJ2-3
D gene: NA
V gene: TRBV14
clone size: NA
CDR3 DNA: TGTGCCAGCAGCCAAGCCTGGACTAACTATTTACAGTATTTT
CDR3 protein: CASSQAWTNYLQYF

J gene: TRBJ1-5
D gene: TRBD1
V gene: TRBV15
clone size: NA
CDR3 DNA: TGTGCCACCGCCGACAGGGAAGGCAATCAGCCCCAGCATTTT
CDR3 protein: CATADREGNQPQHF

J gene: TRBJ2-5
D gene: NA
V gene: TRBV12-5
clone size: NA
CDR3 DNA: TGTGCTACTAAGGGGAACCAAGAGACCCAGTACTTC
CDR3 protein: CATKGNQETQYF

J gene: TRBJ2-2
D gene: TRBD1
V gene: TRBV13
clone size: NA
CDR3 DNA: TGTGCCAGCAGCTTAAACAGGGGCAGCGACACCGGGGAGCTGTTTTTT
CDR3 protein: CASSLNRGSDTGELFF

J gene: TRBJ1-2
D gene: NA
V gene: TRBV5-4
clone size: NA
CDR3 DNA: TGTGCCAGCAGCTTTCACCAGGGGAACTATGGCTACACCTTC
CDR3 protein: CASSFHQGNYGYTF

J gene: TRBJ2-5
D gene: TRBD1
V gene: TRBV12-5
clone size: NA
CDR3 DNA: TGTGCTAGTGGAGGGACAGCACAAGAGACCCAGTACTTC
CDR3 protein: CASGGTAQETQYF

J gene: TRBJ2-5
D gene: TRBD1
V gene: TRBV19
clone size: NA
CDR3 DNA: TGTGCCAGTAGTATGGACAGGGGGGGAGAGACCCAGTACTTC
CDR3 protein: CASSMDRGGETQYF

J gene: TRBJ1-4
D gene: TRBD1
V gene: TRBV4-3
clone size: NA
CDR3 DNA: TGCGCCAGCAGCCAAGGGACCGGGACAGGGGGCGGGCGGGATGAAAAACTGTTTTTT
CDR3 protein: CASSQGTGTGGGRDEKLFF

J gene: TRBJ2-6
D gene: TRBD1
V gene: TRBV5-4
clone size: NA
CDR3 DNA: TGTGCCAGCAGCTCCAATAGGGACAGGCGGGACTCTGGGGCCAACGTCCTGACTTTC
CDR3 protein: CASSSNRDRRDSGANVLTF

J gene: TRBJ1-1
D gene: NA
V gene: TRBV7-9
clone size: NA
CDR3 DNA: TGTGCCAGCAACACGAACACTGAAGCTTTCTTT
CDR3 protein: CASNTNTEAFF

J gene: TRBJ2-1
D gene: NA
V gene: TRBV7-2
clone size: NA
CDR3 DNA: TGTGCCAGCAGCTTAGACTTTAATGAGCAGTTCTTC
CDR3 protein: CASSLDFNEQFF

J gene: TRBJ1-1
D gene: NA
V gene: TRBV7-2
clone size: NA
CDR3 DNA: TGTGCCAGCAGCTTTAGTAGGGGTCAGACTGAAGCTTTCTTT
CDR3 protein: CASSFSRGQTEAFF

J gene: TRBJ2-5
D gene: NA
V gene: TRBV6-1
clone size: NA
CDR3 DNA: TGTGCCAGCAGTGAAGGGGGGAGGCAAGAGACCCAGTACTTC
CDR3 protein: CASSEGGRQETQYF

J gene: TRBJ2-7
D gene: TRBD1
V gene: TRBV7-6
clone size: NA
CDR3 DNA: TGTGCCAGCAGCTCCGGGACAGGGCAGTACGAGCAGTACTTC
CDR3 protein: CASSSGTGQYEQYF

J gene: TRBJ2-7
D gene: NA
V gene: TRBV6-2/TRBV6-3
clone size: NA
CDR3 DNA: TGTGCCAGCAGTTACGACAGAGTCTACGAGCAGTACTTC
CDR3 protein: CASSYDRVYEQYF

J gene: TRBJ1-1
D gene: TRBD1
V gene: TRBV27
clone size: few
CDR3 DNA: TGTGCCAGCAGCCAAGCCTCGGGACAGGGTTGGACTGAAGCTTTCTTT
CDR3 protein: CASSQASGQGWTEAFF

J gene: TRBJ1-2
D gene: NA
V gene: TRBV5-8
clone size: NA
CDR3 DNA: TGTGCCAGCAGCTTGTCTAGCATGTTC
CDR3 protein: CASSLSSMF

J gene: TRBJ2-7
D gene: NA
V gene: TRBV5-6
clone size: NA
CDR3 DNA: TGTGCCAGCAGCTTGCGGGGTGGAAACTCCTACGAGCAGTACTTC
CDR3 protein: CASSLRGGNSYEQYF

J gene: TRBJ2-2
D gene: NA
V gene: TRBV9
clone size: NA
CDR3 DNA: TGTGCCAGCAGCGCCGGGGACAAACAAGGGGAGCTGTTTTTT
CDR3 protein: CASSAGDKQGELFF

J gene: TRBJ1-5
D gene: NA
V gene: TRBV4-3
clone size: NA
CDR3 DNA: TGCGCCAGCAGCCAAGCAGGGGACGGCGATCAGCCCCAGCATTTT
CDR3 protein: CASSQAGDGDQPQHF

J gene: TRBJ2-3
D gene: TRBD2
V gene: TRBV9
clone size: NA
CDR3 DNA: TGTGCCAGCAGCGTATCCGGGCTAGCGGGGGGAAACACAGATACGCAGTATTTT
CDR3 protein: CASSVSGLAGGNTDTQYF

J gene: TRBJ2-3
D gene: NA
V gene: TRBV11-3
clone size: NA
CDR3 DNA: TGTGCCAGCAGCTACAGGAGTAGCACAGATACGCAGTATTTT
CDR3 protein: CASSYRSSTDTQYF

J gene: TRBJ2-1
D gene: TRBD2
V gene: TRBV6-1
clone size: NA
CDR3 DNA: TGTGCCAGCAGTGGGCTAGCGGGGGTTAAATTGGGAGGGAATGAGCAGTTCTTC
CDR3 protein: CASSGLAGVKLGGNEQFF

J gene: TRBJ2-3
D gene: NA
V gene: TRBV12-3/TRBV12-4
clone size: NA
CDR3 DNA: TGTGCCAGCAGTTTATGGCCTGATACGCAGTATTTT
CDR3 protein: CASSLWPDTQYF

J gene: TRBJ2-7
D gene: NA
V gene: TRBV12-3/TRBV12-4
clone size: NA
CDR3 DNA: TGTGCCAGCAGTTTAACGAACAGCTACGAGCAGTACTTC
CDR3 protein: CASSLTNSYEQYF

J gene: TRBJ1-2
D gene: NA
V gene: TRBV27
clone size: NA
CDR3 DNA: TGTGCCAGCAGTTTAGGAGGGAATGGGGAGACCTTC
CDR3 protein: CASSLGGNGETF

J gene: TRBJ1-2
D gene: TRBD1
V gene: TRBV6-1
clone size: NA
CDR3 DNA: TGTGCCAGCAGTGAAGGGACAGGGGATGGCTACACCTTC
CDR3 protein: CASSEGTGDGYTF

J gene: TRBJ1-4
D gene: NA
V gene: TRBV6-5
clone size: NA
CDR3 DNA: TGTGCCAGCAGTTACTTCGGGACTAATGAAAAACTGTTTTTT
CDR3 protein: CASSYFGTNEKLFF

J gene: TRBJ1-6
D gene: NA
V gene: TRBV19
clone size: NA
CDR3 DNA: TGTGCCAGTAGTGGACAGACTCCCCCCCTCCACTTT
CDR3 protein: CASSGQTPPLHF

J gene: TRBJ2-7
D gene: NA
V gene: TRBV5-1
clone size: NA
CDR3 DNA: TGCGCCAGCAGCTTGGGTTTCTCTAAAAGCTCCTACGAGCAGTACTTC
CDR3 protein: CASSLGFSKSSYEQYF

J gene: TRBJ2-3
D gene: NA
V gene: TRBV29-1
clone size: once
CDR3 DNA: TGCAGCGCCGAATCAGGGGGCACAGATACGCAGTATTTT
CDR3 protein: CSAESGGTDTQYF

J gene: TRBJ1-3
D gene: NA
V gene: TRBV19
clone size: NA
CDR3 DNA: TGTGCCAGTAGTCCGGGACACGGAAACACCATATATTTT
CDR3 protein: CASSPGHGNTIYF

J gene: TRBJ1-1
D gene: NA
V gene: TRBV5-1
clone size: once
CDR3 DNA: TGCGCCAGCAGCTTGTCGACAGGGAACACTGAAGCTTTCTTT
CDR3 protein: CASSLSTGNTEAFF

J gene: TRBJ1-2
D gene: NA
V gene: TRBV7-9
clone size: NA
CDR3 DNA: TGTGCCAGCAGCTTAGTTGGGCAGTCAAATGGCTACACCTTC
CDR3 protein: CASSLVGQSNGYTF

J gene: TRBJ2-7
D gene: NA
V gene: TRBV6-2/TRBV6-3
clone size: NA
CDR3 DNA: TGTGCCAGCAGTTACTCGGAGGCTTGGGAGCAGTACTTC
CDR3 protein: CASSYSEAWEQYF

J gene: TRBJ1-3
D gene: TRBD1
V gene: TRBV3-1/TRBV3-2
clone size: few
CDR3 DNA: TGTGCCAGCAGCCAAGATTCAGGACAGGGGGCATCTGGAAACACCATATATTTT
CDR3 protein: CASSQDSGQGASGNTIYF

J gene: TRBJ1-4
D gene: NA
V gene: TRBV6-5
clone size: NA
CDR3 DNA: TGTGCCAGCACTACGGGACACTCAAATGAAAAACTGTTTTTT
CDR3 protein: CASTTGHSNEKLFF

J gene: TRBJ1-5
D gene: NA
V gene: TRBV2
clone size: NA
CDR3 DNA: TGTGCCAGCAGCCCCGTCCGGGGGTCGGAATGGGCGCATTTT
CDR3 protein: CASSPVRGSEWAHF

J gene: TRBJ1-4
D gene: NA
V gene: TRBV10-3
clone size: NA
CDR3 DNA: TGTGCCATCAGAACAGGGTTAACGGCTAATGAAAAACTGTTTTTT
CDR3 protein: CAIRTGLTANEKLFF

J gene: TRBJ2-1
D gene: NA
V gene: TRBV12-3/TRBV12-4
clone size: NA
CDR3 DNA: TGTGCCAGCAGTTTACAGACCTACAATGAGCAGTTCTTC
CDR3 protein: CASSLQTYNEQFF

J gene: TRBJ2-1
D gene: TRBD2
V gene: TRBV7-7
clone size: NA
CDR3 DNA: TGTGCCAGCAGCCAACTAGCGGGGGAGGTTAACGGTGAGCAGTTCTTC
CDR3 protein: CASSQLAGEVNGEQFF

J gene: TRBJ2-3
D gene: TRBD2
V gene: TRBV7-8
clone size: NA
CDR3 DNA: TGTGCCAGCAGCTCCCATCCGCTGACGACTAGCGGGGTCGTAGATACGCAGTATTTT
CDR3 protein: CASSSHPLTTSGVVDTQYF

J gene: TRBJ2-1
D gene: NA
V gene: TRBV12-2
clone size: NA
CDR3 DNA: TGTGCAAGTCGCGCAAGACTAGCGGGAGCCTACAATGAGCAGTTCTTC
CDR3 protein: CASRARLAGAYNEQFF

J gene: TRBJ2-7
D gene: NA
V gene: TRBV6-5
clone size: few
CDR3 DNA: TGTGCCAGCAGGGTCGGGGCCTACGAGCAGTACTTC
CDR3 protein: CASRVGAYEQYF

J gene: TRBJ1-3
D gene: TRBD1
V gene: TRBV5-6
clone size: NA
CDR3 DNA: TGTGCCAGCAGCTTGTCGACAGGGTCTGGAAACACCATATATTTT
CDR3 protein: CASSLSTGSGNTIYF